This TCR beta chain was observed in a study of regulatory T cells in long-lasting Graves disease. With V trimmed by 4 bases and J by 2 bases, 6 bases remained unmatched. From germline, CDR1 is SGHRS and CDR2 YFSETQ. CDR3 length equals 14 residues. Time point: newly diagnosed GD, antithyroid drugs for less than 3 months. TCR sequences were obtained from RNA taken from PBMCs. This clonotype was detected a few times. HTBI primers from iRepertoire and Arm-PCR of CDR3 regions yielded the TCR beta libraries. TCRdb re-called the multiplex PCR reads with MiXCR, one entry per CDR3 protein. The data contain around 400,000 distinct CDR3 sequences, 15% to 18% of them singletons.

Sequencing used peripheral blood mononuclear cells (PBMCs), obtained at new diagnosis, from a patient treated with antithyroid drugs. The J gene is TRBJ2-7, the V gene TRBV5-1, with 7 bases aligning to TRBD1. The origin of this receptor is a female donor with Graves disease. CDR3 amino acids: CASSKRDRTYEQYF. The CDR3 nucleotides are TGCGCCAGCAGCAAAAGGGACAGAACCTACGAGCAGTACTTC.